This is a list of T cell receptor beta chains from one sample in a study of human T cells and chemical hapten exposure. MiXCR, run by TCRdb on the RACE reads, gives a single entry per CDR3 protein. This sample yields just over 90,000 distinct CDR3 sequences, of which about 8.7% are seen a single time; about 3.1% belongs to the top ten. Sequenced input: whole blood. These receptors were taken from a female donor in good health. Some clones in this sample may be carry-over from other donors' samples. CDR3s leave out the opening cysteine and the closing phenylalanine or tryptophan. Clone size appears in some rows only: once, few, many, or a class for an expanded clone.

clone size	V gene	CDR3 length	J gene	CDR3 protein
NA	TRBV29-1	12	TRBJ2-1	SVRGGGSYNEQF
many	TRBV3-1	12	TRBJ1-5	ASSLGRFNQPQH
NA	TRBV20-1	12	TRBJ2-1	SARPLGANNEQF
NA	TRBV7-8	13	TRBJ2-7	ASSVLAGGLYEQY
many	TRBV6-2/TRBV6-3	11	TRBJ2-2	ASSHRDTGELF
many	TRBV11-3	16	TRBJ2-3	ASSFSVLGLAGGDTQY
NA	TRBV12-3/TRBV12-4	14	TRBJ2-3	ASSSRLAALRNTQY
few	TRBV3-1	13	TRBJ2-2	ASSPRTGGSGELF
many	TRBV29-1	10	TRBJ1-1	SVDRDNTEAF
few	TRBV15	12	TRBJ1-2	ATSRGGDNYGYT
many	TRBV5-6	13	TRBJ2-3	ASSSSRKASDTQY
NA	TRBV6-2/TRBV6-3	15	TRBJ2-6	ASRPLAGGPGTNVLT
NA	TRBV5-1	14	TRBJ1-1	ASSSQDRGHFTEAF
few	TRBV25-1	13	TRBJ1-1	ASSESGSRSPEAF
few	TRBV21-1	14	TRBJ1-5	ASRKINTGGNQPQH
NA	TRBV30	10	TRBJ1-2	ASQRADYGYT
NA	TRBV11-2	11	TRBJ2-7	ASSLGRFYEQY
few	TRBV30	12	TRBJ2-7	AWSVLAGGYEQY
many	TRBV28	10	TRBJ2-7	ASSPGDDEQY
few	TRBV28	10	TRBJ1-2	ASSLEGYGYT
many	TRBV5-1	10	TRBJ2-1	ASSPQGNEQF
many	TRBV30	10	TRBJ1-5	AWKQSNQPQH
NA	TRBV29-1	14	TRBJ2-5	SVATGTSGSGETQY
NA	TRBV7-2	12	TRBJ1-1	ASSLDRQARRAF
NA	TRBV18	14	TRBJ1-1	ASSPPSTGRDTEAF
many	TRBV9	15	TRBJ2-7	ASSPGGGLAASYEQY
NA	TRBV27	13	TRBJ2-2	ASRLAGEGTGELF
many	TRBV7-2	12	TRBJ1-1	ASKQGQQNTEAF
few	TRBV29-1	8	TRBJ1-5	SVTHQPQH
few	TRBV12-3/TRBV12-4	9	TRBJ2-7	ASSFDHEQY
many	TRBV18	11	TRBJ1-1	ASSQRQGTEAF
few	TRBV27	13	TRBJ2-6	ASASLGSGANVLT
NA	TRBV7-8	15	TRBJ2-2	DSSLHDRGRGTGELF
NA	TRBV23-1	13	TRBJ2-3	ASSQIRQGSDTQY
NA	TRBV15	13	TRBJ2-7	ATSNRLAEPYEQY
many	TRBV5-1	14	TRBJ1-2	ASSLKGSGDLYGYT
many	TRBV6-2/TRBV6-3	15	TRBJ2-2	ASRLLGLAGNTGELF
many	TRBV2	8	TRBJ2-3	AIRTDTQY
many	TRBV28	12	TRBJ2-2	ASTLAGGPTELF
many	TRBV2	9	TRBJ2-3	ASREGHTQY
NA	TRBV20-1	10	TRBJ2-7	SASEGMSEQY